These 6 T cell receptor beta chains share one sample of origin, sequenced in a study of metastatic and nonmetastatic thyroid tumors. TCRdb recomputed clones from the PCR reads via MiXCR. Of approximately 35,000 clones detected, around a third appear once; the ten largest clones hold roughly 15%. Thyroid surgery took place with no prior treatment in any patient. Sequenced: tumor tissue. These TCRs come from a female donor with papillary thyroid cancer or a benign thyroid nodule (not recorded which). Some clones in this sample may be carry-over from other donors' samples.

This chain links TRBV19 with TRBJ1-5, with a tentative D call TRBD1 (6 bases). The germline V and J ends were trimmed by 3 bases and 7 bases, with 19 bases remaining between them. The CDR3 totals 16 residues. Germline CDR1 and CDR2: LNHDA and SQIVND (reference sequence). This chain's CDR3 is CASSIPFARGGQPQHF. The CDR3 DNA sequence: TGTGCCAGTAGTATTCCCTTTGCCAGGGGAGGACAGCCCCAGCATTTT.

This CDR3 reads CSAVGLGNEQFF. The CDR3 DNA reads TGCAGTGCAGTGGGACTAGGCAATGAGCAGTTCTTC. The genes are TRBV20-1 and TRBJ2-1; 8 bases are a match to TRBD2. Germline trimming cut 6 bases from V and 6 bases from J; bases unmatched to any gene: 4. Germline CDR1 reads DFQATT; CDR2 reads SNEGSKA (reference sequence). The CDR3 is 12 residues long.

V is TRBV4-1 and J is TRBJ2-7, with 13 bases that match TRBD2. V lost 3 bases and J lost 9; bases outside the gene matches: 11. Germline loops: CDR1 MGHRA, CDR2 YSYEKL. This CDR3 has 16 amino acids. The CDR3 is CASSQDETSGRSGQYF. CDR3 nucleotide sequence: TGCGCCAGCAGCCAGGATGAGACTAGCGGGAGGTCTGGGCAGTACTTC.

The chain recombines TRBV10-2 with TRBJ2-7; tentative D call: TRBD2 (5 bases). The CDR3 runs to 15 residues. In germline, CDR1 is WSHSY, CDR2 SAAADI. Trimming left V 3 bases short and J 1 base short, with 13 bases between. The CDR3 coding sequence is TGCGCCAGCAGTGACCCCTGGCCGGGATCCTACGAGCAGTACTTC. This codes for CASSDPWPGSYEQYF.

The chain employs TRBV11-2 and TRBJ2-7, with 8 bases fitting TRBD2. The CDR3 has 15 amino acids. J gave up 7 bases and V 1 base, and 9 bases lay outside the gene matches. In germline, CDR1 is SGHAT, CDR2 FQNNGV. CDR3 in amino acids: CASSLGVAGGLEQYF. The CDR3 region has the DNA TGTGCCAGCAGCTTAGGAGTGGCGGGGGGCCTGGAGCAGTACTTC.

V is TRBV20-1 and J is TRBJ1-2; perhaps TRBD1 as D (6 bases). This CDR3 has 13 amino acids. Trimming pared 3 bases from V and 2 bases from J, leaving 10 bases between. Germline V gene lookup returns CDR1 DFQATT and CDR2 SNEGSKA (reference sequence). The CDR3 protein is CSASTQGNYGYTF. DNA of the CDR3: TGCAGTGCTAGTACGCAGGGGAACTATGGCTACACCTTC.